The 30 T cell receptor beta chains below come from one sample, sequenced in a study of cytomegalovirus exposure and HLA in healthy donors. The PCR ran on 60 Vbeta and 13 Jbeta primers. Assay: immunoSEQ multiplex PCR; the TCRdb copy retains only in-frame clones and omits some. The sample carries roughly 190,000 clones, 62% recorded once. The source material was PBMCs. Receptors were obtained from a man in his forties in good health and CMV-seronegative.

V usage is TRBV4-1 and J usage is TRBJ2-3; D gene uncertain. Germline CDR1 and CDR2: MGHRA and YSYEKL. The CDR3 contains 14 residues. Deletions cut 1 base from V and 1 base from J, with 6 bases between. This CDR3 reads CASSQGAGTDTQYF. In DNA, the CDR3 is TGCGCCAGCAGCCAAGGTGCGGGCACAGATACGCAGTATTTT.

The gene calls are TRBV25-1 and TRBJ2-2; no firm D call. The ends were cut back, 1 base at V and 5 bases at J, with 8 bases in the middle. This CDR3 spans 14 amino acids. The germline gives CDR1 MGHDK, CDR2 SYGVNS. The CDR3 protein is CASSEFLPTGELFF. CDR3 nucleotides: TGTGCCAGCAGTGAATTCCTCCCTACCGGGGAGCTGTTTTTT.

The V and J genes are TRBV19 and TRBJ2-3; 12 bases are shared with TRBD1. The CDR3 totals 14 residues. After removal of 9 bases from V and 5 bases from J, the junction contained 6 bases not matched to a gene. Germline values: CDR1 LNHDA, CDR2 SQIVND (reference sequence). CDR3 in amino acids: CASNRDRGQDTQYF. CDR3 nucleotide sequence: TGTGCCAGCAACCGGGACAGGGGGCAAGATACGCAGTATTTT.

The V gene is TRBV5-4, the J gene TRBJ1-1, with TRBD1 matching 7 bases. This CDR3 is built from 16 residues. V shed 4 bases, J shed 5 bases, and the junction held 14 bases outside the gene matches. Germline V gene sequence: CDR1 SGHNT, CDR2 YYREEE (reference sequence). The CDR3, as DNA: TGTGCCAGCAGCCTGGGACAGCTCCTCAAGGGAACTGAAGCTTTCTTT. Its translation: CASSLGQLLKGTEAFF.

The CDR3 protein is CASTPSGGRDEQYF. The CDR3 DNA reads as TGTGCCAGCACCCCATCGGGCGGGAGGGACGAGCAGTACTTC. The chain carries TRBV7-2 and TRBJ2-7; 9 positions match TRBD2. The CDR3 sequence is 14 residues long. The V and J ends lost 7 bases and 5 bases, in that order; junction bases with no gene match: 9. CDR1 and CDR2 (germline): SGHTA, FQGNSA.

The CDR3 sequence is CSASKRGIEETQYF. The CDR3 DNA follows: TGCAGCGCCTCAAAGCGGGGTATCGAAGAGACCCAGTACTTC. The chain links TRBV29-1 to TRBJ2-5, with TRBD2 identical over 7 bases. V dropped 7 bases and J dropped 3; count of bases not matched to a gene: 11. The germline V gene encodes CDR1 SQVTM and CDR2 ANQGSEA. The CDR3 extends over 14 amino acids.

V usage is TRBV9 and J usage is TRBJ1-1; a weak D match, TRBD1 (6 bases). Germline V CDR1 and CDR2: SGDLS, YYNGEE. The CDR3 extends over 16 amino acids. Trimming cost V 1 base and J 1 base, with 14 bases left between them. CDR3 region: CASSVNLQGPNTEAFF. In DNA, the CDR3 is TGTGCCAGCAGCGTAAATTTACAGGGACCGAACACTGAAGCTTTCTTT.

About this clone: One end of the junction fails to match germline, which may point to a read error. The chain is built from TRBV4-3 and TRBJ2-7, with D possibly TRBD2 on 7 matching bases. Germline CDR1 reads LGHNA; CDR2 reads YSLEER. The CDR3 totals 16 residues. Here the CDR3 reads CASSPRGAGASYGQYF. DNA of the CDR3: TGCGCCAGCAGCCCCCGGGGGGCAGGGGCCTCCTACGGGCAGTACTTC.

J is TRBJ2-5 and V is TRBV7-6; weak D call: TRBD2 (7 bases). Germline CDR1 SGHVS, CDR2 FNYEAQ. The V end lost 1 base, the J end lost 4 bases, and 10 bases lay between the germline ends. The CDR3 covers 14 residues. The DNA for the CDR3 is TGTGCCAGCAGCTTAGTCGGGGGGCGAGAGACCCAGTACTTC. It specifies CASSLVGGRETQYF.

The table lists this clone with a few counts. The chain has TRBV6-6 and TRBJ1-2, with 9 nucleotides matching TRBD1. Germline CDR1 reads MNHNY; CDR2 reads SVGAGI (reference sequence). With V trimmed by 10 bases and J by 5 bases, 8 bases remained unmatched. The CDR3 length is 13 residues. CDR3 coding DNA: TGTGCCACCACTTGGGACAGGGTATATGGCTACACCTTC. Translated: CATTWDRVYGYTF.

The DNA of the CDR3 is TGTGCCAGCAGTTACTCCCCTTTCGACCCGGCGGCCGAGCAGTACTTC. Translating gives CASSYSPFDPAAEQYF. The genes are TRBV6-5 and TRBJ2-7; no firm D call. V lost 0 bases, J lost 6 bases, and 18 bases lay in between. The germline gives CDR1 MNHEY, CDR2 SVGAGI. This CDR3 comprises 16 residues.

The chain is built from TRBV5-4 and TRBJ2-5; 7 bases align to TRBD1. There are 13 residues in the CDR3. Germline V lookup: CDR1 SGHNT, CDR2 YYREEE (reference sequence). V dropped 4 bases and J dropped 5; count of bases not matched to a gene: 5. The CDR3 sequence is CASSNRGLETQYF. The CDR3 DNA reads TGTGCCAGCAGCAACAGGGGATTGGAGACCCAGTACTTC.

This clone appeared many times. The chain links TRBV6-1 to TRBJ1-4; D unclear. Germline V gene sequence: CDR1 MNHNS, CDR2 SASEGT. Trimming shortened V by 0 bases and J by 6 bases, and 8 bases separated the two germline ends. The CDR3 covers 14 residues. DNA for the CDR3: TGTGCCAGCAGTGAAGCCGGGGAGGATGAAAAACTGTTTTTT. Its protein product is CASSEAGEDEKLFF.

This chain uses TRBV15 with TRBJ1-1, with D maybe TRBD1 (5 bases). V gave up 1 base and J gave up 3 bases, with 9 bases separating them. The CDR3 extends over 14 amino acids. Looked up from germline, CDR1 is LNHNV and CDR2 is YYDKDF (reference sequence). The CDR3 spells CATSRGGLHTEAFF. The DNA for the CDR3 is TGTGCCACCAGCAGAGGGGGCTTGCACACTGAAGCTTTCTTT.

The chain uses TRBV6-5 and TRBJ1-2, with D possibly matching TRBD1 (6 bases). This CDR3 region has 13 residues. Germline CDR1 and CDR2: MNHEY and SVGAGI. V was clipped by 0 bases and J by 5 bases, with 7 bases between them. CDR3 region: CASSYSTGYGYTF. The CDR3, as DNA: TGTGCCAGCAGTTACTCGACAGGATATGGCTACACCTTC.

A few counts support this clone. This rearrangement joins TRBV19 to TRBJ2-1, with 8 bases aligning to TRBD2. After removal of 9 bases from V and 1 base from J, the junction contained 8 bases not matched to a gene. Germline lookup yields CDR1 LNHDA and CDR2 SQIVND (reference sequence). There are 15 residues in the CDR3. CDR3 DNA sequence: TGTGCCAGCAAGACCGGGACTAGTTCCTACAATGAGCAGTTCTTC. Translation gives CASKTGTSSYNEQFF.

This chain connects TRBV29-1 to TRBJ1-2; D gene unclear. The CDR3 totals 11 residues. Trimming shortened V by 6 bases and J by 0 bases, and 5 bases separated the two germline ends. Germline V gene lookup returns CDR1 SQVTM and CDR2 ANQGSEA. The CDR3 is CSVNTNYGYTF. The CDR3 bases are TGCAGCGTGAACACTAACTATGGCTACACCTTC.

This clone has a single count. This chain joins TRBV7-8 and TRBJ1-1; D call uncertain. CDR1 and CDR2 from the germline V gene are SGHVS and FQNEAQ. The V end lost 2 bases, the J end lost 0 bases, and 10 bases lay between the germline ends. The CDR3 loop spans 15 amino acids. CDR3 DNA sequence: TGTGCCAGCAGCTTAATCGCGGGGTTGAACACTGAAGCTTTCTTT. This encodes CASSLIAGLNTEAFF.

This chain joins TRBV7-3 and TRBJ2-2, with D tentatively TRBD2 (5 bases). The CDR3 extends over 18 amino acids. From germline, CDR1 is SGHTA and CDR2 FQGTGA. The V gene lost 2 bases and the J gene lost 1 base, with 17 bases spanning the gap. The CDR3 region has the DNA TGTGCCAGCAGCTTACTAGGGATGGACTCGGTGAACACCGGGGAGCTGTTTTTT. Protein product: CASSLLGMDSVNTGELFF.

Only a few counts were recorded for this clone. V gene TRBV29-1 combines with J gene TRBJ2-2, with 10 bases lining up with TRBD2. Germline V CDR1 and CDR2: SQVTM, ANQGSEA. The CDR3 totals 16 residues. The ends lost 6 bases at V and 3 bases at J; junction bases unmatched: 10. CDR3 region: CSVGSSGSSYTGELFF. CDR3 in DNA: TGCAGCGTCGGATCTAGCGGGAGTTCGTACACCGGGGAGCTGTTTTTT.

The CDR3 sequence: CSAYRESSYEQYF. CDR3 nucleotides: TGCAGCGCCTACCGGGAGAGCTCCTACGAGCAGTACTTC. The chain recombines TRBV29-1 with TRBJ2-5; TRBD2 might be the D (6 bases). The end of the DNA fits TRBJ2-7 better, so the J call may be wrong. CDR1 and CDR2 (germline): SQVTM, ANQGSEA. The CDR3 runs 13 residues.

The chain uses TRBV9 and TRBJ1-1, with 7 bases fitting TRBD1. The germline gives CDR1 SGDLS, CDR2 YYNGEE. The CDR3 loop spans 15 amino acids. The V segment lost 3 bases and the J segment 5 bases; nucleotides outside the gene matches: 10. The CDR3 DNA reads TGTGCCAGCAGCGGACGGACAGGTTTTGATACTGAAGCTTTCTTT. This codes for CASSGRTGFDTEAFF.

V gene TRBV27 combines with J gene TRBJ2-3, with D tentatively TRBD1 (6 bases). The CDR3 loop spans 13 amino acids. The germline V and J ends were trimmed by 6 bases and 3 bases, with 10 bases remaining between them. Germline loops: CDR1 MNHEY, CDR2 SMNVEV (reference sequence). DNA of the CDR3: TGTGCCAGCAGGGACAGCGGAACAGATACGCAGTATTTT. Translation: CASRDSGTDTQYF.

In this sample, this clone turned up a few times. The CDR3 protein is CASSLARVDQERNEQFF. The DNA for the CDR3 is TGTGCCAGCAGCTTAGCGCGGGTTGACCAGGAGAGGAATGAGCAGTTCTTC. The J gene is TRBJ2-1, the V gene TRBV7-9; D perhaps matches TRBD2 (5 bases). CDR3 size: 17 residues. Germline lookup yields CDR1 SEHNR and CDR2 FQNEAQ (reference sequence). The V end lost 0 bases, the J end lost 7 bases, and 19 bases lay between the germline ends.

The chain employs TRBV10-3 and TRBJ2-1, with 8 positions matching TRBD2. Germline V lookup: CDR1 ENHRY, CDR2 SYGVKD. The CDR3 is made up of 14 amino acids. Trimming took 5 bases from V and 2 from J; bases not matched to a gene: 2. The CDR3: CAISSGGTYNEQFF. The DNA for the CDR3 is TGTGCCATCAGTAGCGGGGGTACCTACAATGAGCAGTTCTTC.

This clone was seen a few times. CDR3 region: CASSTRLAGDRSYEQYF. CDR3 DNA sequence: TGTGCCAGCAGTACCCGACTAGCGGGGGACCGATCCTACGAGCAGTACTTC. V gene TRBV28 combines with J gene TRBJ2-7, with 12 bases matching TRBD2. The germline V gene encodes CDR1 MDHEN and CDR2 SYDVKM. With V trimmed by 5 bases and J by 1 base, 9 bases remained unmatched. The CDR3 contains 17 residues.

The chain carries TRBV2 and TRBJ2-3, with D uncertain. Per germline, CDR1 SNHLY and CDR2 FYNNEI. The V end was cut by 5 bases, the J end by 0 bases, with 9 bases between. The CDR3 length is 14 residues. The CDR3 nucleotides read TGTGCCAGCAGTAAACTACTAAGCACAGATACGCAGTATTTT. It encodes CASSKLLSTDTQYF.

This clone was counted once. The chain links TRBV5-1 to TRBJ2-1, with a tentative D call TRBD2 (5 bases). The ends were cut back, 4 bases at V and 7 bases at J, with 18 bases in the middle. Per germline, CDR1 SGHRS and CDR2 YFSETQ. CDR3 length: 15 amino acids. CDR3 DNA sequence: TGCGCCAGCAGCGAAACGGACCGACCGGGGAATGAGCAGTTCTTC. Protein product: CASSETDRPGNEQFF.

This chain connects TRBV19 to TRBJ2-1, with 9 nucleotides matching TRBD2. V lost 5 bases and J lost 6; bases outside the gene matches: 5. The CDR3 extends over 14 amino acids. Germline CDR1 is LNHDA and CDR2 is SQIVND (reference sequence). The CDR3 protein is CASSVLAGLNEQFF. The DNA of the CDR3 is TGTGCCAGTAGTGTTCTAGCGGGGCTCAATGAGCAGTTCTTC.

The chain couples TRBV30 to TRBJ2-5; TRBD1 matches 7 bases. The CDR3 covers 13 residues. CDR1 GTSNPN and CDR2 SVGIG come from the germline V gene (reference sequence). Trimming cost V 5 bases and J 3 bases; bases outside gene matches: 6. In DNA form, the CDR3 reads TGTGCCTGGGAGCCGGGACAGAAAGAGACCCAGTACTTC. Translating gives CAWEPGQKETQYF. Based on the CDR3 plus reference TRBV30 and TRBJ2-5, the full variable domain is SQTIHQWPATLVQPVGSPLSLECTVEGTSNPNLYWYRQAAGRGLQLLFYSVGIGQISSEVPQNLSASRPQDRQFILSSKKLLLSDSGFYLCAWEPGQKETQYFGPGTRLLVL.